The entry that follows covers one T cell receptor (beta chain) sequence. What it recognizes is unknown. This specimen comes from a study of cytomegalovirus exposure and HLA in healthy donors. The overall study: About 79% of 350 to 400 genotyped donors fell in the Caucasian-associated ancestry cluster.

A multiplex PCR was run with 60 Vbeta primers and 13 Jbeta primers. This table comes from immunoSEQ multiplex PCR, and its TCRdb copy is limited to in-frame clones, with some not included. The repertoire holds 150,000 to 200,000 clones, with roughly 81% as singletons. Between the trimmed V and J ends, which lost 6 bases and 6 bases, there was a span of 11 bases. CDR1 and CDR2 from the germline V gene are MNHEY and SVGAGI. The CDR3 is 13 amino acids. The study's findings and limits: Being productive about 87% or about 30% of the time was typical of most TCR beta V segments in an earlier analysis. In a later analysis, several top co-occurrence clusters appeared linked to parvovirus B19, influenza, CMV and Epstein-Barr virus.

This TCR was sampled from a young man in good health and CMV-seropositive. The sample consisted of PBMCs. The rearrangement joins TRBV6-5 to TRBJ2-2, with no clear D. CDR3 coding DNA: TGTGCCAGCAGGGCTGCGGCCGCCGGGGAGCTGTTTTTT. This gives the protein CASRAAAAGELFF.